A single sample is the source of the 15 T cell receptor beta chains below, sequenced in a study of control samples from healthy donors and cancer patients (dated by TCRdb to between 2020 and 2021). Library generation was performed with the immunoSEQ multiplex PCR assay. Drawn from immuneACCESS, this table holds only the in-frame rearrangements with V and J called that TCRdb kept. Clones are partly lost; checked studies trace under half to an unresolved V gene and leave the rest unexplained. The sample yields approximately 130,000 clones; 70% to 90% were counted once. The biggest ten clones account for 2.9% of the sample. Sequencing was done on a sample of blood. These receptors all come from a man aged 60-69 years in good health.

This clone was observed a single time. CDR3 sequence: CASSRLGGRITDTQYF. The CDR3 DNA reads TGTGCCAGCAGCCGGTTAGGGGGCCGAATCACAGATACGCAGTATTTT. This chain uses TRBV7-2 with TRBJ2-3; 7 positions match TRBD1. J gave up 2 bases and V 5 bases, and 10 bases lay outside the gene matches. This CDR3 region has 16 residues. Germline V CDR1 and CDR2: SGHTA, FQGNSA.

V and J are TRBV28 and TRBJ1-2; D gene uncertain. The CDR3 extends over 10 amino acids. Trimming took 2 bases from V and 6 from J, leaving 1 base between them. Germline loops: CDR1 MDHEN, CDR2 SYDVKM. The CDR3 DNA sequence: TGTGCCAGCAGTTTAAATGGCTACACCTTC. This translates into CASSLNGYTF.

This clone was observed once. This chain connects TRBV7-9 to TRBJ1-1; D is possibly TRBD1 (6 bases). Germline V lookup: CDR1 SEHNR, CDR2 FQNEAQ (reference sequence). With 6 bases removed from V and 0 bases from J, the gap between germline ends came to 8 bases. This CDR3 comprises 13 residues. CDR3 bases: TGTGCCAGCAGTCACAGGGTGAACACTGAAGCTTTCTTT. This encodes CASSHRVNTEAFF.

The rearrangement uses TRBV12-5 and TRBJ2-1, with TRBD1 identical over 11 bases. The CDR3 has 17 residues. Germline CDR1 LGHNT, CDR2 FRNRAP. V trimming: 4 bases; J trimming: 6 bases; junction bases outside the gene matches: 11. CDR3 in DNA: TGTGCTAGTGGTTGGAGCGCCGGGACAGGGGGTGGCAATGAGCAGTTCTTC. Residues: CASGWSAGTGGGNEQFF.

This sequence joins TRBV19 and TRBJ2-3; 9 positions agree with TRBD2. The J segment lost 4 bases and the V segment lost 3 bases, leaving 5 bases of the junction unmatched. The CDR3 is 15 residues long. Germline CDR1 LNHDA, CDR2 SQIVND (reference sequence). The CDR3 region is CASSIKGLAPDTQYF. The CDR3 nucleotides are TGTGCCAGTAGTATCAAGGGACTAGCCCCAGATACGCAGTATTTT.

The rearrangement uses TRBV4-3 and TRBJ2-7; 11 bases agree with TRBD2. Germline lookup yields CDR1 LGHNA and CDR2 YSLEER. J gave up 6 bases and V 4 bases, and 5 bases lay outside the gene matches. CDR3 length: 14 residues. CDR3 in DNA: TGCGCCAGCAGCCTTAGCGGGGGGGCGGGCGAGCAGTACTTC. The encoded protein is CASSLSGGAGEQYF.

This clone was seen just once. The chain recombines TRBV7-8 with TRBJ1-1, with unresolved D. The CDR3 is made up of 11 amino acids. The germline V and J ends were trimmed by 5 bases and 2 bases, with 3 bases remaining between them. Germline values: CDR1 SGHVS, CDR2 FQNEAQ. CDR3 region: CASSQNTEAFF. DNA for the CDR3: TGTGCCAGCAGCCAAAACACTGAAGCTTTCTTT.

The genes are TRBV6-5 and TRBJ1-2, with a weak D call TRBD1 (5 bases). Deletions cut 0 bases from V and 2 bases from J, with 13 bases between. In germline, CDR1 is MNHEY, CDR2 SVGAGI. This CDR3 region has 16 residues. This chain's CDR3 is CASSYSSGTANYGYTF. CDR3 DNA: TGTGCCAGCAGTTACTCATCCGGGACCGCCAACTATGGCTACACCTTC.

The V call is TRBV4-1, the J call TRBJ2-4; the D gene is possibly TRBD2 (6 bases). Germline lookup yields CDR1 MGHRA and CDR2 YSYEKL. V was trimmed by 1 base and J by 6 bases, leaving 13 bases between them. CDR3 length: 15 residues. The CDR3 reads CASSQGEVGGNIQYF. CDR3 nucleotide sequence: TGCGCCAGCAGCCAAGGGGAGGTGGGAGGAAACATTCAGTACTTC.

The CDR3: CASSTSGVADTQYF. The CDR3 DNA follows: TGTGCCAGTAGTACTAGCGGGGTGGCAGATACGCAGTATTTT. V gene TRBV19 combines with J gene TRBJ2-3; the match to TRBD2 covers 9 bases. CDR3 size: 14 residues. Germline CDR1 is LNHDA and CDR2 is SQIVND (reference sequence). V shed 4 bases and J 4 bases; nucleotides not matched to a gene: 3.

The chain carries TRBV19 and TRBJ2-7, with D perhaps TRBD2 (5 bases). Germline V gene sequence: CDR1 LNHDA, CDR2 SQIVND (reference sequence). Trimming took off 5 bases at V and 7 bases at J, with 12 bases between the two ends. The CDR3 extends over 12 amino acids. The CDR3 DNA reads as TGTGCCAGTAGTCTGGACGGGGTTGAGCAGTACTTC. Residues: CASSLDGVEQYF.

V gene TRBV7-9 combines with J gene TRBJ1-1; D uncertain. CDR1 is SEHNR and CDR2 is FQNEAQ in the germline V gene (reference sequence). V shed 5 bases and J shed 1 base, with 11 bases lying between them. The CDR3 sequence is 14 residues long. CDR3 in DNA: TGTGCCAGCAGCGAAAACCCAGAGAACACTGAAGCTTTCTTT. Amino acid sequence: CASSENPENTEAFF.

The chain joins TRBV28 to TRBJ1-6; D remains unclear. Germline assignment: CDR1 MDHEN and CDR2 SYDVKM. Trimming took off 6 bases at V and 0 bases at J, with 12 bases between the two ends. The CDR3 covers 16 residues. CDR3 protein: CASSDGRSSYNSPLHF. For the CDR3, the DNA is TGTGCCAGCAGCGACGGACGGAGCTCCTATAATTCACCCCTCCACTTT.

This clone showed up just a few times. The V and J genes are TRBV11-2 and TRBJ1-6, with 7 positions matching TRBD1. The J segment lost 10 bases and the V segment lost 0 bases, leaving 21 bases of the junction unmatched. The CDR3 sequence is 20 residues long. Germline V gene lookup returns CDR1 SGHAT and CDR2 FQNNGV. This CDR3 reads CASSLERGLDRWFIGSPLHF. CDR3 nucleotide sequence: TGTGCCAGCAGCTTAGAGAGGGGGCTGGACAGGTGGTTCATCGGCTCACCCCTCCACTTT.

This sequence joins TRBV27 and TRBJ2-1; D is perhaps TRBD1 (6 bases). Germline CDR1 reads MNHEY; CDR2 reads SMNVEV (reference sequence). The ends were cut back, 0 bases at V and 13 bases at J, with 13 bases in the middle. The CDR3 covers 13 residues. CDR3 loop: CASSLSGQSFQFF. DNA for the CDR3: TGTGCCAGCAGTTTATCTGGACAGAGTTTCCAGTTCTTC.